This T cell receptor beta chain was profiled in a study of T cells in localized non-small cell lung cancer. Method: immunoSEQ multiplex PCR; TCRdb's copy keeps in-frame clones and lacks some. The sample lists some 30,000 clones, around 80% occurring once. Study-wide results and limits: An association was observed between higher blood T cell density and longer overall survival.

With regard to this clone: The antigen remains unidentified.

The sample was peripheral blood, taken before any cancer treatment. This clonotype was sampled from a male donor at least 60 years old with stage II squamous cell lung carcinoma.

The CDR3 nucleotides read TGTGCCAGCAGTTTATGGGCGCAGGCGGAAGGCTACACCTTC. Translation: CASSLWAQAEGYTF. This rearrangement joins TRBV28 to TRBJ1-2; D remains ambiguous. This CDR3 is 14 amino acids long. The ends were cut back, 0 bases at V and 8 bases at J, with 13 bases in the middle. In germline, CDR1 is MDHEN, CDR2 SYDVKM.